This T cell receptor (beta chain) was identified during a study of blood T cell repertoires in COVID-19. Trimming took 5 bases from V and 1 from J, leaving 14 bases between them. Germline CDR1 and CDR2: SQVTM and ANQGSEA. There are 15 residues in the CDR3. As processed by the authors: Estimates of nucleated cell counts were drawn from the amplification of reference gene primers. The repertoire was sequenced with immunoSEQ multiplex PCR; TCRdb's copy has only in-frame clones and lacks some. V and J calls and clone size are given by that table; D and trimming were obtained from the DNA. This sample has a few hundred thousand clones, with about 87% found just once.

J is TRBJ2-2 and V is TRBV29-1; D is ambiguous. Sequencing input: PBMCs or T cells enriched from blood (not recorded which). This clonotype originated in a man aged 18 to 30 with acute COVID-19. The CDR3 is CSVIWQFLNTGELFF. For the CDR3, the DNA is TGCAGCGTTATTTGGCAGTTCCTGAACACCGGGGAGCTGTTTTTT.